Here is one T cell receptor (beta chain) with its context. What it binds is unknown. This entry belongs to a study of cytomegalovirus exposure and HLA in healthy donors. Overall study: Earlier, 110 million or so unique TCR beta sequences were recovered from approximately 200 million T cells by an analysis.

Study-wide points: Later genetic work tied a missense DCLRE1C variant to beta-chain V and J trimming.

PCR primers comprised 60 Vbeta and 13 Jbeta primers. Measured with immunoSEQ multiplex PCR; TCRdb has only the in-frame clones, and not every one. This table holds around 37,000 clones, around 85% found once. This CDR3 comprises 13 residues. Germline V lookup: CDR1 MNHEY, CDR2 SVGAGI. V lost 6 bases and J lost 2, with 11 bases in between. The chain combines TRBV6-5 with TRBJ2-7; D ambiguous. Sequencing was carried out using PBMCs. The source is a man in his forties or fifties in good health and CMV-seronegative. The CDR3 nucleotides read TGTGCCAGCAGCCGTGACAACGCCTACGAGCAGTACTTC. Translation: CASSRDNAYEQYF.